The 31 T cell receptor beta chains below were found in one sample sequenced in a study of cytomegalovirus exposure and HLA in healthy donors. Primers for the PCR totalled 60 Vbeta and 13 Jbeta. The table came from immunoSEQ multiplex PCR; TCRdb's copy has only in-frame clones and leaves some out. The sample holds a few hundred thousand clones, roughly 86% seen once. The sample comprised PBMCs. Receptor source: a woman in her thirties or forties in good health and CMV-seropositive.

The J gene is TRBJ1-6, the V gene TRBV6-5; D is ambiguous. Germline loops: CDR1 MNHEY, CDR2 SVGAGI. V lost 2 bases and J 6 bases, leaving 8 bases between the germline ends. The CDR3 extends over 14 amino acids. CDR3 residues: CASSYVTVNSPLHF. The CDR3 DNA reads as TGTGCCAGCAGTTACGTAACAGTTAATTCACCCCTCCACTTT.

This chain joins TRBV9 and TRBJ2-1, with 7 bases fitting TRBD2. CDR3 length: 16 amino acids. The V gene's germline CDR1 is SGDLS and CDR2 YYNGEE. Trimming removed 4 bases from V and 6 bases from J; junction bases left unmatched: 13. DNA of the CDR3: TGTGCCAGCAGCACCTTTAGCGGGTCCAGGGTCAATGAGCAGTTCTTC. Amino acid sequence: CASSTFSGSRVNEQFF.

The chain employs TRBV29-1 and TRBJ2-7, with TRBD1 matching 7 bases. This CDR3 contains 14 residues. V shed 7 bases and J 3 bases; nucleotides not matched to a gene: 12. CDR1 SQVTM and CDR2 ANQGSEA come from the germline V gene. The CDR3 DNA sequence: TGCAGCGCCCGGGAACCGGGACAGAGCTACGAGCAGTACTTC. It yields the protein CSAREPGQSYEQYF.

The V call is TRBV29-1, the J call TRBJ1-2, with 10 bases lining up with TRBD1. Germline CDR1 is SQVTM and CDR2 is ANQGSEA. The ends lost 6 bases at V and 4 bases at J; junction bases unmatched: 5. The CDR3 extends over 13 amino acids. The CDR3 DNA sequence: TGCAGCGTGGGGACAGGGGTTTCCTATGGCTACACCTTC. Translating gives CSVGTGVSYGYTF.

The V and J genes are TRBV19 and TRBJ2-7; TRBD1 is a possible D gene (6 bases). The CDR3 consists of 17 residues. V was cut by 2 bases and J by 3 bases, with 20 bases left in between. CDR1 and CDR2 (germline): LNHDA, SQIVND (reference sequence). The CDR3 loop is CASSIKGQGTTFYEQYF. The CDR3 region has the DNA TGTGCCAGTAGTATAAAGGGGCAGGGGACCACTTTCTACGAGCAGTACTTC.

The V and J genes are TRBV6-1 and TRBJ2-1, with 8 bases fitting TRBD2. The CDR3 runs 14 residues. V lost 5 bases, J lost 4 bases, and 4 bases stayed unmatched. Germline-derived CDR1 and CDR2 are MNHNS and SASEGT. The CDR3, as DNA: TGTGCCAGCAGTCGGACTAGCACATACAATGAGCAGTTCTTC. Amino acids: CASSRTSTYNEQFF.

The V gene is TRBV7-9, the J gene TRBJ2-2; 12 nucleotides match TRBD2. The CDR3 extends over 16 amino acids. Germline trimming cut 0 bases from V and 13 bases from J; bases unmatched to any gene: 9. Germline values: CDR1 SEHNR, CDR2 FQNEAQ (reference sequence). As DNA, the CDR3 is TGTGCCAGCAGCTTAGCAGGACTAGCGGGAACCGTGGGGCTGTTTTTT. Its protein product is CASSLAGLAGTVGLFF.

The genes are TRBV23-1 and TRBJ1-5; weak D call: TRBD1 (6 bases). TRBV23-1 is an ORF; its function is uncertain. Trimming shortened V by 7 bases and J by 3 bases, and 10 bases separated the two germline ends. CDR3 size: 13 residues. As DNA, the CDR3 is TGCGCCAGCAAACAGGGATTCAATCAGCCCCAGCATTTT. It specifies CASKQGFNQPQHF.

CDR3 in amino acids: CASSIVGVTNSPLHF. The CDR3 coding sequence is TGTGCCAGTAGTATTGTGGGAGTGACAAATTCACCCCTCCACTTT. V gene TRBV19 combines with J gene TRBJ1-6; no clear D gene. CDR1 is LNHDA, CDR2 SQIVND, per germline (reference sequence). V lost 3 bases and J 7 bases, leaving 13 bases between the germline ends. The CDR3 consists of 15 residues.

V usage is TRBV29-1 and J usage is TRBJ2-5; the D gene is possibly TRBD2 (6 bases). CDR3 length equals 12 residues. Germline CDR1 SQVTM, CDR2 ANQGSEA. V dropped 2 bases and J dropped 6 bases, with 10 bases sitting between them. CDR3 sequence reads: CSVEPLAKTQYF. CDR3 in DNA: TGCAGCGTTGAACCGCTAGCGAAGACCCAGTACTTC.

This rearrangement joins TRBV30 to TRBJ2-3; 10 bases agree with TRBD1. V lost 3 bases and J lost 1; bases outside the gene matches: 4. The CDR3 is 15 residues long. Germline CDR1 and CDR2: GTSNPN and SVGIG (reference sequence). This CDR3 is CAWRVGTGGTDTQYF. DNA of the CDR3: TGTGCCTGGAGGGTCGGGACAGGGGGCACAGATACGCAGTATTTT.

The chain is built from TRBV9 and TRBJ2-3; TRBD2 matches 8 bases. J gave up 3 bases and V 10 bases, and 13 bases lay outside the gene matches. CDR3 length: 15 amino acids. Germline V gives CDR1 SGDLS, CDR2 YYNGEE. This CDR3 reads CAASGSGSATDTQYF. The CDR3 coding sequence is TGTGCCGCCAGCGGAAGCGGGAGTGCAACAGATACGCAGTATTTT.

The chain has TRBV6-5 and TRBJ1-1; perhaps TRBD1 as D (5 bases). V dropped 5 bases and J dropped 4 bases, with 11 bases sitting between them. This CDR3 spans 13 amino acids. Germline V gene lookup returns CDR1 MNHEY and CDR2 SVGAGI. The CDR3 region is CASSPGTVTEAFF. The CDR3 nucleotides are TGTGCCAGCAGTCCCGGGACTGTCACTGAAGCTTTCTTT.

The genes are TRBV5-6 and TRBJ1-2, with TRBD1 matching 7 bases. This CDR3 contains 14 residues. The V gene end was trimmed by 1 base and the J gene end by 5 bases; junction bases not matched to a gene: 5. Germline loops: CDR1 SGHDT, CDR2 YYEEEE. The CDR3 is CASSLLQGIYGYTF. DNA for the CDR3: TGTGCCAGCAGCTTGCTACAGGGGATTTATGGCTACACCTTC.

J is TRBJ2-3 and V is TRBV11-3, with D possibly being TRBD2 (6 bases). Trimming removed 5 bases at V and 3 bases at J, with 15 bases between. The CDR3 has 15 amino acids. Germline V gene sequence: CDR1 SGHNT, CDR2 YENEEA. Here the CDR3 DNA reads TGTGCCAGCAGCCTCCTAGCGAGGATTACAGATACGCAGTATTTT. It encodes CASSLLARITDTQYF.

This chain uses TRBV11-3 with TRBJ2-5; 9 bases fit TRBD1. The CDR3 extends over 15 amino acids. V shed 5 bases, J shed 5 bases, and the junction held 9 bases outside the gene matches. Looked up from germline, CDR1 is SGHNT and CDR2 is YENEEA. CDR3 in DNA: TGTGCCAGCAGCCCCCGAACAGGGGGCGAGGAGACCCAGTACTTC. This encodes CASSPRTGGEETQYF.

The chain couples TRBV2 to TRBJ2-1; D possibly corresponds to TRBD1 (6 bases). The CDR3 is made up of 15 amino acids. Trimming took 2 bases from V and 7 from J, leaving 15 bases between them. From germline, CDR1 is SNHLY and CDR2 FYNNEI. The CDR3 spells CASSENRAPGNEQFF. The CDR3 bases are TGTGCCAGCAGTGAAAACAGGGCGCCGGGGAATGAGCAGTTCTTC.

This clone was picked up one time. CDR3 protein: CASSSPTSGRVEQFF. In DNA form, the CDR3 reads TGTGCCAGTAGTAGCCCGACTAGCGGGAGGGTGGAGCAGTTCTTC. The rearrangement uses TRBV19 and TRBJ2-1, with TRBD2 identical over 14 bases. The CDR3 consists of 15 residues. The V segment lost 4 bases and the J segment 10 bases; nucleotides outside the gene matches: 6. CDR1 and CDR2 (germline): LNHDA, SQIVND (reference sequence).

The rearrangement links TRBV30 to TRBJ1-6, with D tentatively TRBD1 (6 bases). The germline gives CDR1 GTSNPN, CDR2 SVGIG (reference sequence). Trimming cost V 0 bases and J 7 bases, with 10 bases left between them. This CDR3 has 14 amino acids. The CDR3 spells CAWSVYQGNSPLHF. The CDR3 nucleotides read TGTGCCTGGAGTGTATACCAGGGGAATTCACCCCTCCACTTT.

V gene TRBV11-1 combines with J gene TRBJ1-6, with a possible D match to TRBD1 (6 bases). V was pared by 7 bases and J by 5 bases, with 15 bases between. The CDR3 is made up of 15 amino acids. Germline V lookup: CDR1 SGHAT, CDR2 FQDESV (reference sequence). CDR3 bases: TGTGCCAGCAACCAGGACAGACAGAATAATTCACCCCTCCACTTT. Translated, it gives CASNQDRQNNSPLHF.

This clone has a handful of counts. V and J are TRBV6-5 and TRBJ1-1; perhaps TRBD1 as D (5 bases). CDR1 is MNHEY, CDR2 SVGAGI, per germline. The CDR3 is made up of 15 amino acids. The V end was cut by 0 bases, the J end by 2 bases, with 10 bases between. CDR3 DNA sequence: TGTGCCAGCAGTTACTCGATTACAGGCAACACTGAAGCTTTCTTT. Translating gives CASSYSITGNTEAFF.

V is TRBV5-5 and J is TRBJ1-5; a weak D match, TRBD1 (5 bases). The V end was cut by 1 base, the J end by 5 bases, with 10 bases between. The V gene's germline CDR1 is SGHKS and CDR2 YYEKEE (reference sequence). The CDR3 loop spans 14 amino acids. CDR3 coding DNA: TGTGCCAGCAGCTTGCAGGGTAAGGATCAGCCCCAGCATTTT. This encodes CASSLQGKDQPQHF.

Turning to this clone: In the same sample, other DNA sequences code for this CDR3. V and J are TRBV30 and TRBJ1-1; unclear D gene. Germline CDR1 GTSNPN, CDR2 SVGIG (reference sequence). This CDR3 has 13 residues. Trimming left V 0 bases short and J 1 base short, with 6 bases between. Here the CDR3 DNA reads TGTGCCTGGAGTGTGGGAGGGAACACTGAAGCTTTCTTT. This sequence encodes CAWSVGGNTEAFF.

The chain is built from TRBV7-2 and TRBJ2-7, with a possible D match to TRBD1 (6 bases). Trimming cost V 3 bases and J 0 bases, with 9 bases left between them. Per germline, CDR1 SGHTA and CDR2 FQGNSA. CDR3 length equals 14 residues. CDR3 amino acids: CASSFDRTSYEQYF. The CDR3 region has the DNA TGTGCCAGCAGCTTTGACAGGACCTCCTACGAGCAGTACTTC.

The chain has TRBV30 and TRBJ2-1, with D maybe TRBD2 (6 bases). The CDR3 consists of 12 residues. Germline V CDR1 and CDR2: GTSNPN, SVGIG (reference sequence). Trimming cost V 8 bases and J 7 bases, with 15 bases left between them. The DNA for the CDR3 is TGTGCCGTCGGGACCGGAGGGAATGAGCAGTTCTTC. As protein: CAVGTGGNEQFF.

This rearrangement joins TRBV7-2 to TRBJ2-2; 13 bases align to TRBD2. Trimming at V came to 5 bases and at J to 6 bases, leaving 6 bases not matched to a gene. CDR3 length: 16 residues. Germline values: CDR1 SGHTA, CDR2 FQGNSA. In nucleotides, the CDR3 is TGTGCCAGCAGCCCCCGGGGACTAGCGGGACCCGGGGAGCTGTTTTTT. Amino acids: CASSPRGLAGPGELFF.

The chain combines TRBV7-3 with TRBJ2-1; 8 nucleotides agree with TRBD1. The CDR3 covers 13 residues. J was trimmed by 9 bases and V by 8 bases; bases with no gene match: 9. In germline, CDR1 is SGHTA, CDR2 FQGTGA. The CDR3: CASGQSQGGEQFF. CDR3 nucleotide sequence: TGTGCCAGCGGCCAGTCACAGGGGGGTGAGCAGTTCTTC.

This rearrangement joins TRBV29-1 to TRBJ2-5; 7 positions match TRBD2. CDR3 length: 14 residues. The germline CDR1 and CDR2 sequences are SQVTM and ANQGSEA. V trimming: 6 bases; J trimming: 2 bases; junction bases outside the gene matches: 9. The CDR3 DNA sequence: TGCAGCGTCGACCCCGGACTAGGACAAGAGACCCAGTACTTC. This codes for CSVDPGLGQETQYF.

The genes are TRBV10-3 and TRBJ2-1, with 16 bases fitting TRBD2. The germline CDR1 and CDR2 sequences are ENHRY and SYGVKD. This CDR3 contains 18 residues. V lost 5 bases to trimming and J lost 6 bases; unmatched junction nucleotides: 10. The CDR3: CAISPGTSGRGVRNEQFF. The CDR3 DNA is TGTGCCATCAGTCCCGGGACTAGCGGGAGGGGGGTTCGCAATGAGCAGTTCTTC.

This clone was counted only a few times. The chain uses TRBV14 and TRBJ1-2; TRBD1 is a possible D gene (6 bases). The CDR3 has 13 residues. V was trimmed by 3 bases and J by 6 bases, leaving 11 bases between them. The germline CDR1 and CDR2 sequences are SGHDN and FVKESK. The CDR3 DNA follows: TGTGCCAGCAGCCAGAGTGGGGGCCATGGCTACACCTTC. Translation: CASSQSGGHGYTF.

This chain connects TRBV27 to TRBJ1-3; no definite D call. The CDR3 length is 14 residues. Trimming cost V 8 bases and J 3 bases, with 14 bases left between them. In germline, CDR1 is MNHEY, CDR2 SMNVEV (reference sequence). CDR3 residues: CASGAGSGGNTIYF. CDR3 in DNA: TGTGCCAGCGGCGCCGGAAGCGGTGGAAACACCATATATTTT.